A selection of T cell receptor beta chains follows, all from one sample in a study of CXCR3-negative and CXCR3-positive naive CD8 T cells. TCRdb reprocessed the 5' RACE reads and reports one entry per CDR3 protein, with no DNA. The sample has approximately 53,000 distinct CDR3 sequences. Input material: memory CD8+ T cells from blood. The receptors stem from a human donor in good health. Some clones in this sample may be carry-over from other donors' samples. CDR3s include the opening cysteine and the closing phenylalanine or tryptophan.

J gene | V gene | CDR3 protein
TRBJ1-1 | TRBV12-3/TRBV12-4 | CASRLRGGGNTEAFF
TRBJ1-2 | TRBV28 | CASTETGGLYYGYTF
TRBJ1-2 | TRBV29-1 | CSVEDAGRDYGYTF
TRBJ1-3 | TRBV18 | CASSPPPGSGNTIYF
TRBJ2-1 | TRBV7-3 | CASSLAGAAYNEQFF
TRBJ1-1 | TRBV27 | CASSAVGVNTEAFF
TRBJ2-7 | TRBV7-6 | CASSERWGSSSYEQYF
TRBJ2-7 | TRBV15 | CATSRDFDEQYF
TRBJ1-2 | TRBV25-1 | CASSPIAGGYTF
TRBJ1-5 | TRBV19 | CASSMDRDQPQHF
TRBJ2-7 | TRBV28 | CASSFTGQGGTYEQYF
TRBJ1-2 | TRBV15 | CATSPPPALGYGYTF
TRBJ2-1 | TRBV4-1 | CASSQVGDAYNEQFF
TRBJ1-1 | TRBV5-6 | CASSRGGAAEAFF
TRBJ1-4 | TRBV29-1 | CSVDGGQGRNEKLFF
TRBJ2-7 | TRBV9 | CASSAKTGTEQYF
TRBJ1-2 | TRBV7-9 | CASSPGQGGYTF
TRBJ2-5 | TRBV29-1 | CSVEVGRGVQETQYF
TRBJ1-5 | TRBV28 | CASSPFWGGDINQPQHF
TRBJ2-5 | TRBV28 | CASRNPSGGGPTQYF
TRBJ2-7 | TRBV28 | CASSFIDYEQYF
TRBJ2-1 | TRBV5-1 | CASSTGQGASNEQFF
TRBJ1-2 | TRBV20-1 | CSARDRENYSYTF
TRBJ2-7 | TRBV10-2 | CASSESTSGGYEQYF
TRBJ1-3 | TRBV7-6 | CASSQGPGYSGNTIYF
TRBJ2-1 | TRBV29-1 | CSVGAWHISYNEQFF
TRBJ2-7 | TRBV9 | CASSGTGGYEQYF
TRBJ2-1 | TRBV7-7 | CASSPIGGSYEQFF
TRBJ2-7 | TRBV5-1 | CASSPDEGSLTYEQYF
TRBJ2-5 | TRBV28 | CASTDSGETQYF
TRBJ2-1 | TRBV20-1 | CSGEWTADNEQFF
TRBJ2-3 | TRBV29-1 | CSVEEGGSADTQYF
TRBJ2-7 | TRBV16 | CASSLTGKSYEQYF
TRBJ2-1 | TRBV9 | CASSGSGGPYNEQFF
TRBJ1-1 | TRBV20-1 | CSARQGMNTEAFF
TRBJ1-5 | TRBV19 | CASSPPGQGPWQPQHF
TRBJ1-1 | TRBV7-6 | CASSLSKNTEAFF
TRBJ2-1 | TRBV11-2 | CASSLGASGGVNEQFF
TRBJ2-1 | TRBV9 | CASSVPSDEQFF
TRBJ1-2 | TRBV9 | CASSENQGPNSRYGYTF
TRBJ1-2 | TRBV11-2 | CASSFTVNYGYTF
TRBJ2-2 | TRBV29-1 | CSVEGPTGEAGELFF
TRBJ1-1 | TRBV20-1 | CSFLVQGTTGINTEAFF
TRBJ1-4 | TRBV25-1 | CASSEADLHEKLFF
TRBJ2-2 | TRBV5-1 | CASSLNRPNTGELFF
TRBJ2-3 | TRBV2 | CASSEPGQGVDTQYF
TRBJ2-7 | TRBV20-1 | CSASPGQGYEQYF
TRBJ2-5 | TRBV29-1 | CSVGYWDRGPQETQYF
TRBJ1-2 | TRBV7-2 | CASSLGNYGYTF
TRBJ2-4 | TRBV12-3/TRBV12-4 | CASTEGGTRQYF
TRBJ1-1 | TRBV29-1 | CSVDGVNTEAFF
TRBJ2-7 | TRBV18 | CASSPSGSSYEQYF
TRBJ2-3 | TRBV20-1 | CSARSTHPDTQYF
TRBJ1-5 | TRBV12-5 | CASGLVRSNQPQHF
TRBJ2-5 | TRBV21-1 | CASSNGRYRETQYF
TRBJ2-7 | TRBV20-1 | CSGLTSGDYYEQYF
TRBJ1-2 | TRBV6-6 | CASSYWPPDGYTF
TRBJ2-1 | TRBV24-1 | CATSVPGREQFF
TRBJ1-1 | TRBV20-1 | CSAEGSRVDTEAFF